This TCR beta chain was captured in a study of blood T cells in healthy people across ages. Points from the study as a whole: The recorded TCR beta diversity per million T cells decreased in a roughly linear manner with age.

A second PCR, run for about 7 to 12 cycles, used a sample-barcoded 5' primer plus a J-beta primer mix. A single record per CDR3 protein comes from TCRdb applying MiXCR to the 5' RACE reads. The sample lists around 870,000 distinct CDR3 sequences, about 30% occurring once. Trimming left V 5 bases short and J 10 bases short, with 23 bases between. Germline V gene data show CDR1 as DFQATT and CDR2 as SNEGSKA (reference sequence). CDR3 length: 14 residues. For this clonotype: Its cognate antigen is unknown.

This TCR derives from a woman aged 80 or over in good health. This sequence joins TRBV20-1 and TRBJ1-1, with TRBD1 as a possible D gene (6 bases). Sequencing was done on a sample of blood. In nucleotides, the CDR3 is TGCAGTGCTTCCCCACCCGACAGGTTAAAGGCAGCTTTCTTT. Translated, it gives CSASPPDRLKAAFF.